The 30 T cell receptor beta chains presented below share a single source sample, sequenced in a study of blood T cell repertoires in COVID-19. Assay: immunoSEQ multiplex PCR; the TCRdb copy retains only in-frame clones and omits some. The data show fewer than 60,000 clones, 84% seen once. Material: peripheral blood. These receptors came from a woman of 80 years or more with acute or convalescent COVID-19.

This chain joins TRBV3-1 (or the pseudogene TRBV3-2) and TRBJ2-1; 10 bases fit TRBD2. With 3 bases clipped from V and 7 bases from J, the junction kept 9 bases outside the gene matches. CDR1 LGHDT and CDR2 YNNKEL come from the germline V gene (reference sequence). The CDR3 loop spans 16 amino acids. The CDR3 coding sequence is TGTGCCAGCAGCCACATAGCGGGGGGCCTTGGGAATGAGCAGTTCTTC. This codes for CASSHIAGGLGNEQFF.

The table lists this clone with a few counts. The J gene is TRBJ1-3, the V gene TRBV6-5; 7 nucleotides align to TRBD1. Germline CDR1 MNHEY, CDR2 SVGAGI. With 9 bases clipped from V and 0 bases from J, the junction kept 5 bases outside the gene matches. This CDR3 has 14 residues. The CDR3 spells CASSSGGSGNTIYF. As DNA, the CDR3 is TGTGCCAGTTCGTCAGGGGGCTCTGGAAACACCATATATTTT.

The chain combines TRBV7-6 with TRBJ1-3, with 8 positions matching TRBD1. Germline V gene sequence: CDR1 SGHVS, CDR2 FNYEAQ. The CDR3 runs 18 residues. V gave up 1 base and J gave up 0 bases; unmatched junction bases: 8. The CDR3 DNA follows: TGTGCCAGCAGCTTAGGTTCGGGACAGGTTCTCTCTGGAAACACCATATATTTT. It translates to CASSLGSGQVLSGNTIYF.

This clone has a handful of counts. The chain recombines TRBV10-3 with TRBJ2-2, with 8 positions matching TRBD1. CDR1 is ENHRY and CDR2 is SYGVKD in the germline V gene. J lost 4 bases, V lost 3 bases, and 7 bases had no gene match. The CDR3 covers 16 residues. CDR3 protein: CAISDRDRSGTGELFF. The CDR3 nucleotides read TGTGCCATCAGTGACAGGGACAGGTCGGGCACCGGGGAGCTGTTTTTT.

This clone came up once. The V gene is TRBV7-9, the J gene TRBJ2-1, with D tentatively TRBD2 (7 bases). This CDR3 is 15 amino acids long. V was clipped by 3 bases and J by 7 bases, with 16 bases between them. Germline V lookup: CDR1 SEHNR, CDR2 FQNEAQ (reference sequence). DNA for the CDR3: TGTGCCAGCAGCTTGCTTACCGGGGGGCGGAATGAGCAGTTCTTC. It specifies CASSLLTGGRNEQFF.

V usage is TRBV6-4 and J usage is TRBJ1-1; D unclear. This CDR3 has 15 amino acids. Trimming pared 2 bases from V and 2 bases from J, leaving 12 bases between. Per germline, CDR1 MRHNA and CDR2 SNTAGT. This chain's CDR3 is CASSDGEGLNTEAFF. The CDR3 coding sequence is TGTGCCAGCAGTGACGGCGAGGGTTTAAACACTGAAGCTTTCTTT.

The chain joins TRBV6-5 to TRBJ2-7, with D tentatively TRBD1 (6 bases). V lost 6 bases and J lost 6, with 15 bases in between. The CDR3 totals 13 residues. Germline assignment: CDR1 MNHEY and CDR2 SVGAGI. The CDR3 is CASRQGRISEQYF. In DNA, the CDR3 is TGTGCCAGCAGACAGGGTAGGATATCCGAGCAGTACTTC.

V usage is TRBV18 and J usage is TRBJ1-2; D gene ambiguous. V was shortened by 5 bases and J by 2 bases, with 12 bases between the two germline ends. Per germline, CDR1 KGHSH and CDR2 LQKENI. CDR3 length equals 14 residues. The DNA of the CDR3 is TGTGCCAGCTCATCGGGAGAGGAGAACTATGGCTACACCTTC. Translation: CASSSGEENYGYTF.

This rearrangement joins TRBV25-1 to TRBJ2-3; TRBD2 matches at 9 bases. The CDR3 covers 16 residues. Trimming at V came to 3 bases and at J to 2 bases, leaving 6 bases not matched to a gene. From germline, CDR1 is MGHDK and CDR2 SYGVNS. The chain's CDR3 is CASSDAGGRTTDTQYF. CDR3 DNA: TGTGCCAGCAGTGATGCGGGGGGGCGAACCACAGATACGCAGTATTTT.

This clone turned up a few times. The chain's CDR3 is CASSYGDSSYEQYF. In DNA form, the CDR3 reads TGTGCCAGCAGTTACGGGGACAGTTCCTACGAGCAGTACTTC. The chain recombines TRBV6-6 with TRBJ2-7, with 7 bases that match TRBD1. The CDR3 sequence is 14 residues long. Germline CDR1 reads MNHNY; CDR2 reads SVGAGI (reference sequence). The trim removed 2 bases at V and 1 base at J, leaving 2 bases unmatched.

The chain couples TRBV6-1 to TRBJ2-1; D is unclear. Germline V gene data show CDR1 as MNHNS and CDR2 as SASEGT. There are 11 residues in the CDR3. Trimming cost V 7 bases and J 7 bases, with 8 bases left between them. The CDR3 bases are TGTGCCAGCACTAGAAAGAATGAGCAGTTCTTC. Translating it yields CASTRKNEQFF.

V is TRBV5-8 and J is TRBJ2-1; D unresolved. CDR1 is SGHTS and CDR2 is YDEGEE in the germline V gene. The CDR3 extends over 12 amino acids. The V and J ends lost 4 bases and 7 bases respectively, with 9 bases between them. The CDR3 DNA reads TGTGCCAGCAGCCTACCCAATAATGAGCAGTTCTTC. Translation gives CASSLPNNEQFF.

The CDR3 loop reads CASSPGRNSPLHF. The CDR3, as DNA: TGTGCCAGCTCACCAGGGCGCAATTCACCCCTCCACTTT. V and J are TRBV18 and TRBJ1-6, with no clear D. The CDR3 spans 13 residues. The germline V gene has CDR1 KGHSH and CDR2 LQKENI. Trimming cost V 2 bases and J 7 bases, with 6 bases left between them.

V gene TRBV27 combines with J gene TRBJ1-4; D is ambiguous. CDR1 is MNHEY, CDR2 SMNVEV, per germline (reference sequence). The CDR3 is 16 amino acids. V was trimmed by 9 bases and J by 0 bases, leaving 17 bases between them. The CDR3 nucleotides read TGTGCCAGTTATTCCCTGGGTGCGGCAACTAATGAAAAACTGTTTTTT. Translated, it gives CASYSLGAATNEKLFF.

This chain links TRBV7-6 with TRBJ1-5; D is undetermined. Trimming pared 5 bases from V and 4 bases from J, leaving 18 bases between. Looked up from germline, CDR1 is SGHVS and CDR2 is FNYEAQ. This CDR3 spans 16 amino acids. For the CDR3, the DNA is TGTGCCAGCAGCCAACCCCACGATCCGGGGAATCAGCCCCAGCATTTT. This encodes CASSQPHDPGNQPQHF. Together with reference TRBV7-6 and TRBJ1-5, the CDR3 gives the full variable domain: GAGVSQSPRYKVTKRGQDVALRCDPISGHVSLYWYRQALGQGPEFLTYFNYEAQQDKSGLPNDRFSAERPEGSISTLTIQRTEQRDSAMYRCASSQPHDPGNQPQHFGDGTRLSIL.

The chain links TRBV4-1 to TRBJ1-1; 7 bases are a match to TRBD1. Germline loops: CDR1 MGHRA, CDR2 YSYEKL. This CDR3 has 13 amino acids. Losses at the gene ends were 3 bases for V and 5 bases for J; bases not matched to a gene: 3. The CDR3 reads CASSQSQGTEAFF. The CDR3 nucleotides are TGCGCCAGCAGCCAGTCACAGGGGACTGAAGCTTTCTTT.

The rearrangement links TRBV6-6 to TRBJ2-3, with D possibly TRBD2 on 6 matching bases. Trimming shortened V by 4 bases and J by 0 bases, and 8 bases separated the two germline ends. This CDR3 has 14 residues. Germline V gene lookup returns CDR1 MNHNY and CDR2 SVGAGI (reference sequence). The CDR3 region has the DNA TGTGCCAGCAGTTTGGACTATAGCACAGATACGCAGTATTTT. Amino acid sequence: CASSLDYSTDTQYF.

This clone came up a few times. This sequence joins TRBV29-1 and TRBJ1-2, with 8 positions matching TRBD1. The J segment lost 7 bases and the V segment lost 5 bases, leaving 9 bases of the junction unmatched. The germline CDR1 and CDR2 sequences are SQVTM and ANQGSEA. The CDR3 spans 13 residues. CDR3 amino acids: CSVTTGTGFGYTF. CDR3 DNA sequence: TGCAGCGTTACGACCGGGACAGGTTTTGGCTACACCTTC.

This clone appeared a single time. V and J are TRBV6-1 and TRBJ2-1; possibly TRBD1 for D (6 bases). This CDR3 is 12 amino acids long. In germline, CDR1 is MNHNS, CDR2 SASEGT. V was clipped by 0 bases and J by 9 bases, with 6 bases between them. The CDR3 bases are TGTGCCAGCAGTGAAGCAGGGGGTGAGCAGTTCTTC. This encodes CASSEAGGEQFF.

The chain is built from TRBV6-1 and TRBJ1-2; 8 bases are a match to TRBD1. The junction had 13 bases not matched to a gene; V was cut back by 4 bases and J by 0 bases. Germline CDR1 MNHNS, CDR2 SASEGT. This CDR3 has 18 residues. Written as DNA, the CDR3 is TGTGCCAGCAGTGGGCTATGGGACAGGCGCCGGACTAACTATGGCTACACCTTC. It encodes CASSGLWDRRRTNYGYTF.

The CDR3 nucleotides read TGTGCCAGCAGCCCCGACCGCGGGGGCGGCAATCAGCCCCAGCATTTT. This translates into CASSPDRGGGNQPQHF. V is TRBV7-9 and J is TRBJ1-5; perhaps TRBD1 as D (6 bases). The CDR3 spans 16 residues. V gave up 5 bases and J gave up 2 bases, with 16 bases separating them. Germline assignment: CDR1 SEHNR and CDR2 FQNEAQ (reference sequence).

V is TRBV7-9 and J is TRBJ2-1, with 9 bases aligning to TRBD1. The V and J ends lost 3 bases and 6 bases, in that order; junction bases with no gene match: 9. The CDR3 has 16 residues. In germline, CDR1 is SEHNR, CDR2 FQNEAQ (reference sequence). The CDR3 DNA sequence: TGTGCCAGCAGCTTCATCGGGACAGGGTCGGGCAATGAGCAGTTCTTC. It encodes CASSFIGTGSGNEQFF.

The V call is TRBV4-2, the J call TRBJ2-2; the match to TRBD2 covers 8 bases. The CDR3 covers 19 residues. V gave up 1 base and J gave up 4 bases; unmatched junction bases: 14. Germline CDR1 and CDR2: LGHNA and YNFKEQ. CDR3 in DNA: TGTGCCAGCAGCCAAGTCTCCGGGTTTGCGGGGGGAGGCACCGGGGAGCTGTTTTTT. Its protein is CASSQVSGFAGGGTGELFF.

This clone was recorded once. The J gene is TRBJ2-3, the V gene TRBV5-6; 8 nucleotides match TRBD1. The CDR3 consists of 16 residues. CDR1 and CDR2 from the germline V gene are SGHDT and YYEEEE. After removal of 0 bases from V and 3 bases from J, the junction contained 6 bases not matched to a gene. CDR3: CASSLVPGQGTDTQYF. As DNA, the CDR3 is TGTGCCAGCAGCTTGGTGCCCGGACAGGGAACAGATACGCAGTATTTT.

The V gene is TRBV6-5, the J gene TRBJ2-3; 7 bases match TRBD1. Unmatched junction bases numbered 2, after V lost 6 bases and J lost 2 bases. The germline CDR1 and CDR2 sequences are MNHEY and SVGAGI. The CDR3 is 13 amino acids. CDR3 region: CASRDRSTDTQYF. The CDR3 DNA sequence: TGTGCCAGCAGGGACAGGTCCACAGATACGCAGTATTTT.

The chain couples TRBV3-1 (or the pseudogene TRBV3-2) to TRBJ2-3; D remains ambiguous. Trimming cost V 3 bases and J 5 bases, with 3 bases left between them. This CDR3 contains 11 residues. CDR1 LGHDT and CDR2 YNNKEL come from the germline V gene (reference sequence). This chain's CDR3 is CASSHRDTQYF. The CDR3 DNA reads TGTGCCAGCAGCCACAGAGATACGCAGTATTTT.

This sequence joins TRBV10-3 and TRBJ1-1; possibly TRBD1 for D (6 bases). Trimming cost V 6 bases and J 11 bases, with 16 bases left between them. This CDR3 has 12 residues. Germline V lookup: CDR1 ENHRY, CDR2 SYGVKD. The CDR3 is CAISHPQGTAFF. CDR3 sequence (DNA): TGTGCCATCAGCCACCCACAGGGCACGGCTTTCTTT.

This chain uses TRBV3-1 (or the pseudogene TRBV3-2) with TRBJ2-7; D ambiguous. With 4 bases removed from V and 0 bases from J, the gap between germline ends came to 7 bases. The CDR3 consists of 13 residues. Looked up from germline, CDR1 is LGHDT and CDR2 is YNNKEL (reference sequence). CDR3 sequence (DNA): TGTGCCAGCAGCCCCCAGGTCTCCTACGAGCAGTACTTC. Its protein product is CASSPQVSYEQYF.

This clone is a singleton in its sample. The chain links TRBV5-1 to TRBJ2-5, with D unclear. Germline CDR1 and CDR2: SGHRS and YFSETQ. Between the trimmed V and J ends, which lost 3 bases and 0 bases, there was a span of 3 bases. The CDR3 has 12 residues. The CDR3 spells CASSSNQETQYF. The CDR3 DNA is TGCGCCAGCAGCTCCAACCAAGAGACCCAGTACTTC.

The chain has TRBV27 and TRBJ1-5; D might be TRBD1 (5 bases). CDR3 length: 13 amino acids. Trimming shortened V by 10 bases and J by 5 bases, and 15 bases separated the two germline ends. Germline lookup yields CDR1 MNHEY and CDR2 SMNVEV (reference sequence). The CDR3 sequence is CATRDSGDQPQHF. The CDR3 nucleotides are TGTGCCACCCGGGACTCCGGAGATCAGCCCCAGCATTTT.